The 20 T cell receptor beta chains given below trace back to one sample, sequenced in a study of T cell responses to AZD1222 COVID-19 vaccine. The assay was immunoSEQ multiplex PCR, and TCRdb's table has in-frame clones only and misses some. The sample has 200,000 to 250,000 clones; 90% to 95% are singletons. This sample comprised peripheral blood, obtained on day 0 of MenACWY control vaccination. The receptor source for this set is an adult in good health.

V usage is TRBV19 and J usage is TRBJ1-2, with D perhaps TRBD1 (5 bases). The germline gives CDR1 LNHDA, CDR2 SQIVND (reference sequence). Trimming shortened V by 4 bases and J by 5 bases, and 11 bases separated the two germline ends. CDR3 length equals 13 residues. CDR3 sequence (DNA): TGTGCCAGTAGTAGCGGGGGAGAGTATGGCTACACCTTC. It is translated as CASSSGGEYGYTF.

The V call is TRBV21-1, the J call TRBJ1-2. TRBV21-1 is labeled a pseudogene. CDR3 length equals 11 residues. CDR3 region: CASTWRGGYTF. The CDR3 DNA follows: TGTGCCAGCACCTGGCGGGGAGGCTACACCTTC.

For the CDR3, the DNA is TGTGCCAGCATGGACAGCTATGGCTACACCTTC. It specifies CASMDSYGYTF. The rearrangement joins TRBV6-5 to TRBJ1-2, with a tentative D call TRBD1 (6 bases). Germline V gene data show CDR1 as MNHEY and CDR2 as SVGAGI. This CDR3 has 11 amino acids. Deletions cut 7 bases from V and 4 bases from J, with 7 bases between.

The chain carries TRBV7-9 and TRBJ1-2; 10 nucleotides align to TRBD1. Trimming at V came to 5 bases and at J to 7 bases, leaving 10 bases not matched to a gene. This CDR3 comprises 15 residues. The V gene's germline CDR1 is SEHNR and CDR2 FQNEAQ (reference sequence). CDR3 nucleotide sequence: TGTGCCAGCAGCCGGACAGGGGGAGAGGTTTTTGGCTACACCTTC. Its translation is CASSRTGGEVFGYTF.

The gene calls are TRBV12-3 or TRBV12-4 and TRBJ2-1; D is possibly TRBD1 (5 bases). V was pared by 7 bases and J by 8 bases, with 15 bases between. The CDR3 has 13 residues. The CDR3 nucleotides read TGTGCCAGCAATAGGGGCAGGTTCGATGAGCAGTTCTTC. Amino acid sequence: CASNRGRFDEQFF.

The chain links TRBV11-2 to TRBJ1-2, with 10 bases that match TRBD1. This CDR3 is 14 amino acids long. The germline V gene has CDR1 SGHAT and CDR2 FQNNGV. Losses at the gene ends were 5 bases for V and 6 bases for J; bases not matched to a gene: 6. The CDR3 DNA reads TGTGCCAGCAGCCGGGACAGGGGAAGTAATGGCTACACCTTC. It translates to CASSRDRGSNGYTF.

This rearrangement joins TRBV7-9 to TRBJ2-3; 8 nucleotides match TRBD2. The J segment lost 3 bases and the V segment lost 4 bases, leaving 9 bases of the junction unmatched. This CDR3 is built from 16 residues. CDR1 is SEHNR and CDR2 is FQNEAQ in the germline V gene (reference sequence). As DNA, the CDR3 is TGTGCCAGCAGCTCCGGAATAGCGGGGTGGACAGATACGCAGTATTTT. Its translation: CASSSGIAGWTDTQYF.

The chain links TRBV6-5 to TRBJ2-3; the D gene is possibly TRBD2 (6 bases). CDR1 is MNHEY, CDR2 SVGAGI, per germline. The CDR3 covers 15 residues. With 6 bases removed from V and 4 bases from J, the gap between germline ends came to 17 bases. CDR3 loop: CASRWRGSGADTQYF. Here the CDR3 DNA reads TGTGCCAGCAGGTGGAGGGGATCGGGTGCAGATACGCAGTATTTT.

DNA of the CDR3: TGTGCCAGCAGCTTAGATATAATAGATAGCAATCAGCCCCAGCATTTT. Residues: CASSLDIIDSNQPQHF. This sequence joins TRBV7-2 and TRBJ1-5; no firm D call. Trimming removed 1 base from V and 0 bases from J, with 10 bases in between. There are 16 residues in the CDR3. CDR1 and CDR2 from the germline V gene are SGHTA and FQGNSA.

The genes are TRBV7-9 and TRBJ1-2; D unclear. CDR1 is SEHNR, CDR2 FQNEAQ, per germline (reference sequence). The CDR3 runs to 12 residues. The V end was cut by 4 bases, the J end by 8 bases, with 11 bases between. CDR3 residues: CASSSGLEGYTF. The CDR3 bases are TGTGCCAGCAGCTCCGGGCTCGAAGGCTACACCTTC. The full variable domain, its missing parts supplied by reference TRBV7-9 and TRBJ1-2, is DTGVSQNPRHKITKRGQNVTFRCDPISEHNRLYWYRQTLGQGPEFLTYFQNEAQLEKSRLLSDRFSAERPKGSFSTLEIQRTEQGDSAMYLCASSSGLEGYTFGSGTRLTVV.

The rearrangement joins TRBV2 to TRBJ1-2; D is undetermined. V was trimmed by 3 bases and J by 5 bases, leaving 13 bases between them. The V gene's germline CDR1 is SNHLY and CDR2 FYNNEI. The length of the CDR3 is 14 residues. The CDR3 sequence: CASSESRLQYGYTF. The CDR3, as DNA: TGTGCCAGCAGTGAGTCGAGACTTCAGTATGGCTACACCTTC.

The gene calls are TRBV7-8 and TRBJ1-1, with D perhaps matching TRBD1 (5 bases). Trimming pared 1 base from V and 2 bases from J, leaving 14 bases between. CDR3 size: 16 residues. Germline V gene data show CDR1 as SGHVS and CDR2 as FQNEAQ. CDR3 region: CASSLVGALANTEAFF. The CDR3 coding sequence is TGTGCCAGCAGCTTAGTAGGGGCACTAGCCAACACTGAAGCTTTCTTT. Drawing the rest from reference TRBV7-8 and TRBJ1-1, the complete variable domain is GAGVSQSPRYKVAKRGQDVALRCDPISGHVSLFWYQQALGQGPEFLTYFQNEAQLDKSGLPSDRFFAERPEGSVSTLKIQRTQQEDSAVYLCASSLVGALANTEAFFGQGTRLTVV.

The V and J genes are TRBV5-6 and TRBJ1-5; D gene uncertain. Germline values: CDR1 SGHDT, CDR2 YYEEEE. This CDR3 is 13 amino acids long. Trimming removed 4 bases from V and 10 bases from J, with 15 bases in between. The CDR3 region has the DNA TGTGCCAGCAGCCCGAGCCCGAGCGGTCCCCAGCATTTT. It encodes CASSPSPSGPQHF.

The chain carries TRBV19 and TRBJ1-6, with D uncertain. CDR1 and CDR2 (germline): LNHDA, SQIVND (reference sequence). CDR3 length: 15 residues. V was cut by 2 bases and J by 11 bases, with 16 bases left in between. As DNA, the CDR3 is TGTGCCAGTAGTATACGAGACAATCAAGGTGCACCCCTCCACTTT. Translation gives CASSIRDNQGAPLHF.

The chain is built from TRBV24-1 and TRBJ1-2, with TRBD1 as a possible D gene (6 bases). From germline, CDR1 is KGHDR and CDR2 SFDVKD. The CDR3 is 15 amino acids. With 2 bases removed from V and 4 bases from J, the gap between germline ends came to 13 bases. Here the CDR3 DNA reads TGTGCCACCAGTGATTCGAACAGGGAAGGCTATGGCTACACCTTC. Its translation: CATSDSNREGYGYTF.

The chain has TRBV7-9 and TRBJ2-2; D tentatively reads TRBD1 or TRBD2 (5 bases each). Trimming shortened V by 2 bases and J by 0 bases, and 10 bases separated the two germline ends. The CDR3 totals 16 residues. CDR1 and CDR2 from the germline V gene are SEHNR and FQNEAQ (reference sequence). This CDR3 reads CASSLPGQANTGELFF. In nucleotides, the CDR3 is TGTGCCAGCAGCTTACCGGGGCAGGCGAACACCGGGGAGCTGTTTTTT. Filled out from reference TRBV7-9 and TRBJ2-2, the complete variable domain reads DTGVSQNPRHKITKRGQNVTFRCDPISEHNRLYWYRQTLGQGPEFLTYFQNEAQLEKSRLLSDRFSAERPKGSFSTLEIQRTEQGDSAMYLCASSLPGQANTGELFFGEGSRLTVL.

The J gene is TRBJ2-2, the V gene TRBV7-2, with D uncertain. The CDR3 loop spans 13 amino acids. Trimming left V 5 bases short and J 3 bases short, with 7 bases between. Germline V lookup: CDR1 SGHTA, CDR2 FQGNSA. The CDR3 DNA is TGTGCCAGCAGCCCACCGGACACCGGGGAGCTGTTTTTT. Translated: CASSPPDTGELFF.

The genes are TRBV2 and TRBJ1-2; TRBD1 aligns across 10 bases. The V gene end was trimmed by 5 bases and the J gene end by 2 bases; junction bases not matched to a gene: 2. The CDR3 consists of 14 residues. Germline-derived CDR1 and CDR2 are SNHLY and FYNNEI. CDR3 sequence (DNA): TGTGCCAGCAGTTGGGACAGGGGAAACTATGGCTACACCTTC. It is translated as CASSWDRGNYGYTF.

The chain links TRBV7-8 to TRBJ1-1; D is undetermined. The ends were cut back, 5 bases at V and 1 base at J, with 11 bases in the middle. This CDR3 is 14 amino acids long. CDR1 and CDR2 from the germline V gene are SGHVS and FQNEAQ. The CDR3 DNA follows: TGTGCCAGCAGCCGAGAAACAACGAACACTGAAGCTTTCTTT. Its protein is CASSRETTNTEAFF.

V is TRBV18 and J is TRBJ2-1; tentatively, D is TRBD1 (6 bases). This CDR3 comprises 17 residues. V was pared by 0 bases and J by 6 bases, with 18 bases between. The V gene's germline CDR1 is KGHSH and CDR2 LQKENI. CDR3 protein: CASSPPGQTTAFNEQFF. CDR3 bases: TGTGCCAGCTCACCACCCGGACAGACCACCGCCTTCAATGAGCAGTTCTTC.